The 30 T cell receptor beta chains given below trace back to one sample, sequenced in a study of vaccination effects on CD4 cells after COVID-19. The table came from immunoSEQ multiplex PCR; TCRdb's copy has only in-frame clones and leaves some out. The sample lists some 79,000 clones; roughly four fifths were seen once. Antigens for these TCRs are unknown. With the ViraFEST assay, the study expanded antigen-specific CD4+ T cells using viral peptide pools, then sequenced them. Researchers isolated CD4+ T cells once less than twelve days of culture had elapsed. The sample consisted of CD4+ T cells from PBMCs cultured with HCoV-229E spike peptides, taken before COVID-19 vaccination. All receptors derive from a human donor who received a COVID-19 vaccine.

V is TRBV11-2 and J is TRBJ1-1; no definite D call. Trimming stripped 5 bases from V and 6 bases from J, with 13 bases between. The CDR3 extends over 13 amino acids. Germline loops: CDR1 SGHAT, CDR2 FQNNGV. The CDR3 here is CASSQPGKAEAFF. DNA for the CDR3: TGTGCCAGCAGCCAGCCGGGGAAAGCTGAAGCTTTCTTT.

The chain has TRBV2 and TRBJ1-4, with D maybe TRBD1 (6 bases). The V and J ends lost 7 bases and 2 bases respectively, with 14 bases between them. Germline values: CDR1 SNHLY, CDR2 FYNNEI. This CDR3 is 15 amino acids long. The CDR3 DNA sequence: TGTGCCAGCACCAGGCAAGGGGGTACTAATGAAAAACTGTTTTTT. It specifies CASTRQGGTNEKLFF. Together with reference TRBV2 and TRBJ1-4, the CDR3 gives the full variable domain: EPEVTQTPSHQVTQMGQEVILRCVPISNHLYFYWYRQILGQKVEFLVSFYNNEISEKSEIFDDQFSVERPDGSNFTLKIRSTKLEDSAMYFCASTRQGGTNEKLFFGSGTQLSVL.

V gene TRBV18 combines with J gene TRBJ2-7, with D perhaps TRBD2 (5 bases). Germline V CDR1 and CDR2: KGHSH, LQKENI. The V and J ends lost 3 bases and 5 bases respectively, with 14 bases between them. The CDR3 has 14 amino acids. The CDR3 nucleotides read TGTGCCAGCTCACCGCGGGCCGCAACCGACGAGCAGTACGTC. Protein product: CASSPRAATDEQYV.

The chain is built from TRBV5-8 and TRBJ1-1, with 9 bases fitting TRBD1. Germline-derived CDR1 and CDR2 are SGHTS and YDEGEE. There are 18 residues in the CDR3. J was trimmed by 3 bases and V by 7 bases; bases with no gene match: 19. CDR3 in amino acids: CASPLRWDRDHKYTEAFF. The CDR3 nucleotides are TGTGCCAGCCCCTTGCGCTGGGACAGGGATCATAAGTACACTGAAGCTTTCTTT.

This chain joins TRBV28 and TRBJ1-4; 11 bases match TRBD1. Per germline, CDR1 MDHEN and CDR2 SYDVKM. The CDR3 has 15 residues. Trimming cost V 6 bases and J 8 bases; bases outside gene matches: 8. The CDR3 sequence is CASRGGTGGREKLFF. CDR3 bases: TGTGCCAGCAGGGGCGGGACAGGGGGTCGGGAAAAACTGTTTTTT.

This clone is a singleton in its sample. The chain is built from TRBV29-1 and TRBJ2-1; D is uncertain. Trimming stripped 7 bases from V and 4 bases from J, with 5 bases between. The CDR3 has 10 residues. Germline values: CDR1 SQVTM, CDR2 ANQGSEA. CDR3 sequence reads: CSAFYNEQFF. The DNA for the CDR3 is TGCAGCGCCTTTTACAATGAGCAGTTCTTC.

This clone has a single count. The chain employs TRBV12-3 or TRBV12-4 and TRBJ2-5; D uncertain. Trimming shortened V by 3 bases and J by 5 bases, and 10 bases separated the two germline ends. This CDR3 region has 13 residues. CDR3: CASSLFQQETQYF. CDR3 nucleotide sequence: TGTGCCAGCAGTTTGTTCCAGCAGGAGACCCAGTACTTC.

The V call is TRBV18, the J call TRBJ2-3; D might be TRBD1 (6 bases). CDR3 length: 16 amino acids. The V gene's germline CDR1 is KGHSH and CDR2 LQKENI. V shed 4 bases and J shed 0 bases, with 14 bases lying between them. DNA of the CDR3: TGTGCCAGCTCACTGGGGACACCAGTTAGCACAGATACGCAGTATTTT. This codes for CASSLGTPVSTDTQYF.

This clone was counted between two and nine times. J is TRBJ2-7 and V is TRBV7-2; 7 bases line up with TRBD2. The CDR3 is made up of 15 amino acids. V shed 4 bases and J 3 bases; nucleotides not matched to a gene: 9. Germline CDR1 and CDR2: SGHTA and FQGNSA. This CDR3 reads CASSSQSGGYYEQYV. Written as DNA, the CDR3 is TGTGCCAGCAGCTCACAATCCGGGGGGTACTACGAGCAGTACGTC.

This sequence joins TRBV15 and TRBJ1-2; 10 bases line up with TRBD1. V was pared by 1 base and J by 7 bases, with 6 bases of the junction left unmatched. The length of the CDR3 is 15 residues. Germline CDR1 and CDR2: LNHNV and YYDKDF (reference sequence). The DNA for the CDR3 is TGTGCCACCAGCAGAGGCGGGACAGGGGTTTCTGGCTACACCTTC. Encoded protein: CATSRGGTGVSGYTF.

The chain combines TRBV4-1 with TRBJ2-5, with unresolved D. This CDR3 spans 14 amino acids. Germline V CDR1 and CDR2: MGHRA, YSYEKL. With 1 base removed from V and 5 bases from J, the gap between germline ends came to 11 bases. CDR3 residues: CASSQGGLAETQYF. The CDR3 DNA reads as TGCGCCAGCAGCCAAGGGGGTCTTGCGGAGACCCAGTACTTC.

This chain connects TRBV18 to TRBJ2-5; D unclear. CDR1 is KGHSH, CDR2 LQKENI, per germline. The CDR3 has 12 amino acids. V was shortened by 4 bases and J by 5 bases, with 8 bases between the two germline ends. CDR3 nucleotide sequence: TGTGCCAGCTCACTCGAGCCGGAGACCCAGTACTTC. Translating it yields CASSLEPETQYF.

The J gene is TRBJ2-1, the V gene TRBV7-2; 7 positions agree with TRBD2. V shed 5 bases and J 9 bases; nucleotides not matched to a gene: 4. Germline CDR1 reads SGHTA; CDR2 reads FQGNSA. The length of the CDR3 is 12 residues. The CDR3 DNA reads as TGTGCCAGCAGCCTTGGGGGGGGTGAGCAGTTCTTC. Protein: CASSLGGGEQFF.

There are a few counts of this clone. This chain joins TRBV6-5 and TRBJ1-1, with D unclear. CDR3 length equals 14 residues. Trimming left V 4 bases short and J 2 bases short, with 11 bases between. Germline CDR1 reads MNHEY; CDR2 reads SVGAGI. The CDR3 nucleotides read TGTGCCAGCAGTTTCCGGGTCTTTAACACTGAAGCTTTCTTT. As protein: CASSFRVFNTEAFF.

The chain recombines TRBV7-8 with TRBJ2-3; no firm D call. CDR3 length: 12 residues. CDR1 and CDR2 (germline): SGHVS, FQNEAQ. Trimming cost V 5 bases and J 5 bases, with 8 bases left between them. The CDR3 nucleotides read TGTGCCAGCAGCCCAAATAGAGATACGCAGTATTTT. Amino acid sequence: CASSPNRDTQYF.

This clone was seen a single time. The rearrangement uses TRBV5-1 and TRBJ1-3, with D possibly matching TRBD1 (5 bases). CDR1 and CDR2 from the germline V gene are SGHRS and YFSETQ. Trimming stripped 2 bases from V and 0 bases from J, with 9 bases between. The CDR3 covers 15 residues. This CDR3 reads CASSFEGSSGNTIYF. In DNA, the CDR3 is TGCGCCAGCAGCTTTGAGGGGAGCTCTGGAAACACCATATATTTT.

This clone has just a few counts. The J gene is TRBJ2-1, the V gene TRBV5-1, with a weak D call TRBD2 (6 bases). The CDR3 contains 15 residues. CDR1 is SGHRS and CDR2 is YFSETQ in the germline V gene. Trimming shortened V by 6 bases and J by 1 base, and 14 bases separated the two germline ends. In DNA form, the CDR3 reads TGCGCCAGCACCCCAGCGGGCCTATCCTACAATGAGCAGTTCTTC. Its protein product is CASTPAGLSYNEQFF.

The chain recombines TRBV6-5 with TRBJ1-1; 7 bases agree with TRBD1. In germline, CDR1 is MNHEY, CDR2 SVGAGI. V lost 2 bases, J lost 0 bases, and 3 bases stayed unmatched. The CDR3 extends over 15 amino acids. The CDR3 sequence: CASSYGDRMNTEAFF. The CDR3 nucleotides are TGTGCCAGCAGTTACGGGGACAGAATGAACACTGAAGCTTTCTTT.

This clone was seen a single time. The CDR3 region has the DNA TGTGCTAGTGGTTTGGTACGAGACGGGCAGCCAAACACAGATACGCAGTATTTT. It is translated as CASGLVRDGQPNTDTQYF. This chain uses TRBV12-5 with TRBJ2-3; no firm D call. Germline CDR1 LGHNT, CDR2 FRNRAP. CDR3 length: 18 residues. V gave up 0 bases and J gave up 2 bases, with 18 bases separating them.

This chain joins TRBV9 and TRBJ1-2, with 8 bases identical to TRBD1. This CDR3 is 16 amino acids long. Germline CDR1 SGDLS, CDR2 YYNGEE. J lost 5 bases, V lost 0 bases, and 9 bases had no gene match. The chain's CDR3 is CASSVDATGEGYGYTF. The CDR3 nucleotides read TGTGCCAGCAGCGTAGATGCGACAGGGGAGGGATATGGCTACACCTTC.

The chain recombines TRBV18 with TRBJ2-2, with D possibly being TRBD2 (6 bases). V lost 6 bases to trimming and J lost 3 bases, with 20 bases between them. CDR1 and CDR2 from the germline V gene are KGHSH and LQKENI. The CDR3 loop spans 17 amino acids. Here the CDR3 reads CASSPTRDGLDTGELFF. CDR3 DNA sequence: TGTGCCAGCTCCCCGACTAGGGACGGACTGGACACCGGGGAGCTGTTTTTT.

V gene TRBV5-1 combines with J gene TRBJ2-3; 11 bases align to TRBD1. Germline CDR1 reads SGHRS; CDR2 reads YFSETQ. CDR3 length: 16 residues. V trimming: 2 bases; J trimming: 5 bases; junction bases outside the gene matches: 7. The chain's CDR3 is CASSFGQGAREDTQYF. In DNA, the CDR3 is TGCGCCAGCAGCTTCGGACAGGGGGCGAGAGAAGATACGCAGTATTTT. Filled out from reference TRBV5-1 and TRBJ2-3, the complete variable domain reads KAGVTQTPRYLIKTRGQQVTLSCSPISGHRSVSWYQQTPGQGLQFLFEYFSETQRNKGNFPGRFSGRQFSNSRSEMNVSTLELGDSALYLCASSFGQGAREDTQYFGPGTRLTVL.

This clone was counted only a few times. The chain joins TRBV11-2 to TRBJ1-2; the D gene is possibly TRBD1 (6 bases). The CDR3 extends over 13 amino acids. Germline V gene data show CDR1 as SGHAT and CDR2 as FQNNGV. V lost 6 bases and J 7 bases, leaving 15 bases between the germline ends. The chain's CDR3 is CASRTTGGGGYTF. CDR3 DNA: TGTGCCAGCAGAACGACTGGGGGCGGTGGCTACACCTTC.

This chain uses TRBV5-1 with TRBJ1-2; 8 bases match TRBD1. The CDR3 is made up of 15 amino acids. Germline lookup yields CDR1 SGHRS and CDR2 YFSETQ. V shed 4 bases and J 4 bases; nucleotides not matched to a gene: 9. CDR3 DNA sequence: TGCGCCAGCAGCGGGGTAGGACAGGGCGCCTATGGCTACACCTTC. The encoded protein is CASSGVGQGAYGYTF.

The CDR3 region is CASSARPGGGGYGYTF. CDR3 DNA sequence: TGTGCCAGCAGTGCGAGACCAGGGGGCGGGGGCTATGGCTACACCTTC. The J gene is TRBJ1-2, the V gene TRBV6-1; 8 bases match TRBD1. V dropped 4 bases and J dropped 4; count of bases not matched to a gene: 11. CDR3 length equals 16 residues. CDR1 is MNHNS and CDR2 is SASEGT in the germline V gene.

The CDR3, as DNA: TGTGCCAGCAGCACCCCTACCTCTGGGGCCAACGTCCTGACTTTC. It is translated as CASSTPTSGANVLTF. J is TRBJ2-6 and V is TRBV7-2; the D is unclear. The ends were cut back, 5 bases at V and 0 bases at J, with 8 bases in the middle. Germline V gives CDR1 SGHTA, CDR2 FQGNSA. The length of the CDR3 is 15 residues. The whole variable domain, remainder taken from reference TRBV7-2 and TRBJ2-6, is GAGVSQSPSNKVTEKGKDVELRCDPISGHTALYWYRQSLGQGLEFLIYFQGNSAPDKSGLPSDRFSAERTGGSVSTLTIQRTQQEDSAVYLCASSTPTSGANVLTFGAGSRLTVL.

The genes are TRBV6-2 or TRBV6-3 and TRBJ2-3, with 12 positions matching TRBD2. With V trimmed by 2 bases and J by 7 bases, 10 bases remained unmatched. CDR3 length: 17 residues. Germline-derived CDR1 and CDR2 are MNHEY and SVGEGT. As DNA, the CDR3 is TGTGCCAGCAGTTACGCGGGACTAGCGGGCTCCCAGCATACGCAGTATTTT. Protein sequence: CASSYAGLAGSQHTQYF.

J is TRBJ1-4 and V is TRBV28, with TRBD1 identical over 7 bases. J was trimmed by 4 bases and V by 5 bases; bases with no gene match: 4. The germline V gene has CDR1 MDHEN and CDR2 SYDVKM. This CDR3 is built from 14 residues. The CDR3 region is CASSQGGNNEKLFF. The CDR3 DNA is TGTGCCAGCAGTCAGGGGGGGAATAATGAAAAACTGTTTTTT.

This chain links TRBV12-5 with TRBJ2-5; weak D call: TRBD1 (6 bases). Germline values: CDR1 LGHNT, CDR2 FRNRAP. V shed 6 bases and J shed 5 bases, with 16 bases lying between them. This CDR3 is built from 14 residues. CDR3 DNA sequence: TGTGCTAGTGGGCAAGCCAGGGGCCTCGAGACCCAGTACTTC. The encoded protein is CASGQARGLETQYF.

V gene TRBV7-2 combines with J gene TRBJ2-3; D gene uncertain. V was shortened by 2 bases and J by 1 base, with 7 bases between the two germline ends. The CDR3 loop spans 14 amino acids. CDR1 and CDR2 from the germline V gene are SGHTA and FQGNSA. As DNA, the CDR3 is TGTGCCAGCAGCTTATCCCGGGGCACAGATACGCAGTATTTT. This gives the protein CASSLSRGTDTQYF.